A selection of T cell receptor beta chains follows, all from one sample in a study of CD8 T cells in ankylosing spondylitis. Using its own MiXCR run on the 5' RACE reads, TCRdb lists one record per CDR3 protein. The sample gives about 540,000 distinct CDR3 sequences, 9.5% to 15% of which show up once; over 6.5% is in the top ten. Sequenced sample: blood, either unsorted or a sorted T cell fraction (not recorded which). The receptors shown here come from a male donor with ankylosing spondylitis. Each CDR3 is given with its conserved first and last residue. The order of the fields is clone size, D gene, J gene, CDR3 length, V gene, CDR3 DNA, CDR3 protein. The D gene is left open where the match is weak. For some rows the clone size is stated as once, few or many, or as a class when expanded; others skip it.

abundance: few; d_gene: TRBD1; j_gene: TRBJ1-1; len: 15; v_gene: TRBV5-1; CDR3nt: TGCGCCAGCAGCTTGGCTCAGGGGGCGGGTACTGAAGCTTTCTTT; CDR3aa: CASSLAQGAGTEAFF
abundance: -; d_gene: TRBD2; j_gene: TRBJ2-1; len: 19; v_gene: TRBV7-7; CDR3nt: TGTGCCAGCAGCCCCCAAGACTCTAGCGGGAGGGCCACGAGCGATGAGCAGTTCTTC; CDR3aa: CASSPQDSSGRATSDEQFF
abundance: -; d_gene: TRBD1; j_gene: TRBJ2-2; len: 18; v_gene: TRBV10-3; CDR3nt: TGTGCCATCAGTGATGCGACAGGGGGAGAAACGAACACCGGGGAGCTGTTTTTT; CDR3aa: CAISDATGGETNTGELFF
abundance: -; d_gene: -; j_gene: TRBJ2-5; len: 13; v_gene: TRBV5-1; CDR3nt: TGCGCCAGCAGCCTGCGGCCAAAAGAGACCCAGTACTTC; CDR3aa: CASSLRPKETQYF
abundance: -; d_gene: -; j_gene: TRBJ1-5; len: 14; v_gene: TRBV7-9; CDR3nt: TGTGCCAGCAGCTTAGGGACAGTAGCTCAGCCCCAGCATTTT; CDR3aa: CASSLGTVAQPQHF
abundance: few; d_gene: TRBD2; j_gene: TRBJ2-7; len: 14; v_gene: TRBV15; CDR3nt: TGTGCCACCAGCAGAGATCGACTAGCGATCGAGCAGTACTTC; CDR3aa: CATSRDRLAIEQYF
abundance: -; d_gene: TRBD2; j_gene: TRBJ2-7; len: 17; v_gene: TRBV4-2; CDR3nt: TGTGCCAGCAGCCACCCCCCCGGAGCGGGAGACTACTACGAGCAGTACTTC; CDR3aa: CASSHPPGAGDYYEQYF
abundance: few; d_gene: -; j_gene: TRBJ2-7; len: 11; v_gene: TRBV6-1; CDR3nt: TGTGCCAGCAGCGCTAACTACGAGCAGTACTTC; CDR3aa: CASSANYEQYF
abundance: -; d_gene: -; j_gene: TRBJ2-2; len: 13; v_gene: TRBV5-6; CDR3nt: TGTGCCAGCAGCTGGTTCGACACCGGGGAGCTGTTTTTT; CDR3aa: CASSWFDTGELFF
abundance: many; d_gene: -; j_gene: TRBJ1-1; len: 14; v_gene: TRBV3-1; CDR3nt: TGTGCCAGCAGCCAAGAAGGGAAGGACACTGAAGCTTTCTTT; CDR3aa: CASSQEGKDTEAFF
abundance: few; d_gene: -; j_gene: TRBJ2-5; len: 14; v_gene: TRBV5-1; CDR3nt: TGCGCCAGCAGCTGGTCACAGGGCCAAGAGACCCAGTACTTC; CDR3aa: CASSWSQGQETQYF
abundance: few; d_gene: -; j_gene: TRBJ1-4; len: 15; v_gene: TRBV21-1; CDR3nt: TGTGCCAGCAGCAAATCTTGCAGGGATGAGGAAAAACTGTTTTTT; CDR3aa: CASSKSCRDEEKLFF
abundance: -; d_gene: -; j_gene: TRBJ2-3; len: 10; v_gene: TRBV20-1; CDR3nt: TGCAGTGCTAAGGGGGATACGCAGTATTTT; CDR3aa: CSAKGDTQYF
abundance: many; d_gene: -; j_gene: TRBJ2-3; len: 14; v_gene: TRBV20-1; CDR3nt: TGCAGTGCTAGCCGCGTGGTAAAAACAGATACGCAGTATTTT; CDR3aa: CSASRVVKTDTQYF
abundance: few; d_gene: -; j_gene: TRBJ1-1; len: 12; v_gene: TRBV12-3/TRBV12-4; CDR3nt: TGTGCCAGCACCCTGGACAGCTCTGAAGCTTTCTTT; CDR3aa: CASTLDSSEAFF
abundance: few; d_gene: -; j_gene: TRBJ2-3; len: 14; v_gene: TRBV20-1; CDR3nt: TGCAGTGGACCACATTTGACAGGGACTGATACGCAGTATTTT; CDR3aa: CSGPHLTGTDTQYF
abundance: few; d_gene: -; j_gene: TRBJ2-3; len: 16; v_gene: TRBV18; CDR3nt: TGTGCCAGCTCACCACCGAGGACGGGTGGGGCAGATACGCAGTATTTT; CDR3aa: CASSPPRTGGADTQYF
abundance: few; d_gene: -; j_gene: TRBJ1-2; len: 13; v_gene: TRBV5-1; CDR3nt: TGCGCCAGCAGCCGCCCGGGGGGGGAAGGCTACACCTTC; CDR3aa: CASSRPGGEGYTF
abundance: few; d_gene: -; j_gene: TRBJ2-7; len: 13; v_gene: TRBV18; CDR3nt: TGTGCCAGCTCAGATACACAGGACTACGAGCAGTACTTC; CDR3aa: CASSDTQDYEQYF
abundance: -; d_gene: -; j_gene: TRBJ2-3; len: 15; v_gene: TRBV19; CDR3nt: TGTGCCAGTAGTATAGGGTTCAGGGGCACAGATACGCAGTATTTT; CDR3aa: CASSIGFRGTDTQYF
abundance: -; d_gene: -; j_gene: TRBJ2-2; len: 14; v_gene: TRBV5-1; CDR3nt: TGCGCCAGCATGGGCGGCGCGAACACCGGGGAGCTGTTTTTT; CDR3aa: CASMGGANTGELFF
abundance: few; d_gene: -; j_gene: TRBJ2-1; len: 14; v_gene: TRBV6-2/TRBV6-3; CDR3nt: TGTGCCAGCACGGGGACTCCTACCTACAATGAGCAGTTCTTC; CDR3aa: CASTGTPTYNEQFF
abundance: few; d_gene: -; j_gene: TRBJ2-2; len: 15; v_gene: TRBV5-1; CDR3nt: TGCGCCAGCAGCTTGGGCGGGAACAACAGGGGGGAGCTGTTTTTT; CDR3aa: CASSLGGNNRGELFF
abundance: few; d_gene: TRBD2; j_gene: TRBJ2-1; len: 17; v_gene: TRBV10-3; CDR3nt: TGTGCCATCAGTGAGTCGAGGCGAGCGGGAGATGGAAATGAGCAGTTCTTC; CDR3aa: CAISESRRAGDGNEQFF
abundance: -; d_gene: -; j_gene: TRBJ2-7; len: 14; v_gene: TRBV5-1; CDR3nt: TGCGCCAGCAGCTTGGATGCAGGGGCCTACGAGCAGTACTTC; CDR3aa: CASSLDAGAYEQYF
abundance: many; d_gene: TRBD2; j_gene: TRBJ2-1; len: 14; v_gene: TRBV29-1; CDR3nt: TGCAGCGTTGCAGGACTAGCGGACTACAATGAGCAGTTCTTC; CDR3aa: CSVAGLADYNEQFF
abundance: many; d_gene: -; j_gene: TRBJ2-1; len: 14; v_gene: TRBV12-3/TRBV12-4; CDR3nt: TGTGCCAGCAGCGTCTCCGGAGGTTACAATGAGCAGTTCTTC; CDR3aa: CASSVSGGYNEQFF
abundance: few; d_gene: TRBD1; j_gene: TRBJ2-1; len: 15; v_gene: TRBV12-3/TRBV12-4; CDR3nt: TGTGCCAGCAGTCCAGACAGGGCGGGTGGGGATGAGCAGTTCTTC; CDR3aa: CASSPDRAGGDEQFF